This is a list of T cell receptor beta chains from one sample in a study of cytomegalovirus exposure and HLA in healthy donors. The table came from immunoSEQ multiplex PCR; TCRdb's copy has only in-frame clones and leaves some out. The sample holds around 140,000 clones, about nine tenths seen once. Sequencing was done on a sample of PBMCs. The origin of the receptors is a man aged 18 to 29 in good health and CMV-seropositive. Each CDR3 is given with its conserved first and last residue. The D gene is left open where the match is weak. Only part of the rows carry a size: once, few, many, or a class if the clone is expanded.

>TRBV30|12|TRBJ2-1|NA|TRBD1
TGTGCCTGGAGTGCACAGGGGTATGAGCAGTTCTTC
CAWSAQGYEQFF
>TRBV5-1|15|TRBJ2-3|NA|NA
TGCGCCAGCAGCTTGACTGGCCAGGGCACAGATACGCAGTATTTT
CASSLTGQGTDTQYF
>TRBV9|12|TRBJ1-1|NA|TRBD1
TGTGCCAGCAGCGCCGGGACAGGGAAAGCTTTCTTT
CASSAGTGKAFF
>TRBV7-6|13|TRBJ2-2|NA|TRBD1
TGTGCCACCAACAGGGGGAGCACCGGGGAGCTGTTTTTT
CATNRGSTGELFF
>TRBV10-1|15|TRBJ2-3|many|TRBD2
TGCGCCAGCAGTGAGGGACTAGCGGACACAGATACGCAGTATTTT
CASSEGLADTDTQYF
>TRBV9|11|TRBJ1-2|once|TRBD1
TGTGCCAGCAGCGGTGGACAGGCCTACACCTTC
CASSGGQAYTF
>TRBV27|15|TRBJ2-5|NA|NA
TGTGCCAGCAGTTTATCTTCCGGTTCCGTGGAGACCCAGTACTTC
CASSLSSGSVETQYF
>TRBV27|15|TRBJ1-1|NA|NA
TGTGCCAGCAGTTCGGCTTCCATCGGGTTGCCTGAAGCTTTCTTT
CASSSASIGLPEAFF
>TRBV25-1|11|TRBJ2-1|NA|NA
TGTGCCAGCAGGAGGGGGAATGAGCAGTTCTTC
CASRRGNEQFF
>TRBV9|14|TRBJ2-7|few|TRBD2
TGTGCCAGCAGCGAAACAGCTAGGCGGGGGGTGCAGTACTTC
CASSETARRGVQYF
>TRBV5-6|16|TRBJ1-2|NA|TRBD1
TGTGCCAGCAGCTCGTCTCTGGCAGGGGGCAACTATGGCTACACCTTC
CASSSSLAGGNYGYTF
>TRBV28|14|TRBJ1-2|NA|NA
TGTGCCAGCAGTTTGGAAGGCGGGGGCTTTGGCTACACCTTC
CASSLEGGGFGYTF
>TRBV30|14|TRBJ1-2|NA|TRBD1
TGTGCCTGCTGGGAATCCGGGACAGGGCACGGCTACACCTTC
CACWESGTGHGYTF
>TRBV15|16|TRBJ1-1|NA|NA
TGTGCCACCAGCAGACGATTCCTACAGGGGAACACTGAAGCTTTCTTT
CATSRRFLQGNTEAFF
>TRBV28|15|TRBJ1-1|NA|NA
TGTGCCAGCAGCCCCCTGGGCAGGGGCCCCACTGAAGCTTTCTTT
CASSPLGRGPTEAFF
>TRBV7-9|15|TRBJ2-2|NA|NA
TGTGCCAGCAGCTTATCCGGGGGGAACACCGGGGAGCTGTTTTTT
CASSLSGGNTGELFF
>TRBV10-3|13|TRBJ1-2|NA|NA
TGTGCCATCAGTGAGTCTAACGGCTATGGCTACACCTTC
CAISESNGYGYTF
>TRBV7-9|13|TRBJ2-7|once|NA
TGTGCCAGCAGCGGCCGACTAGGGTACGAGCAGTACTTC
CASSGRLGYEQYF
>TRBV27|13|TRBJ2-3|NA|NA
TGTGCCAGCAGTTTATCCTCCACAGATACGCAGTATTTT
CASSLSSTDTQYF
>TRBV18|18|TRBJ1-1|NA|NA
TGTGCCAGCTCCCAAGCCCGGCCCTCAGCAGTTGGCGGCACTGAAGCTTTCTTT
CASSQARPSAVGGTEAFF
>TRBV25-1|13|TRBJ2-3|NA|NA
TGTGCCAGCAGTGAATTGACTTTGAATACGCAGTATTTT
CASSELTLNTQYF
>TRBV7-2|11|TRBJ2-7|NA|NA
TGTGCCAGCAGCCCGTATAACGAGCAGTACTTC
CASSPYNEQYF
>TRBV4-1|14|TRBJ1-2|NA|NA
TGCGCCAGCAGCCAAGTGCCCGTAGCGGTAGGCTACACCTTC
CASSQVPVAVGYTF
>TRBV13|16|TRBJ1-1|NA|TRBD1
TGTGCCAGCAGCGCGACGGAGACAGGGATGAACACTGAAGCTTTCTTT
CASSATETGMNTEAFF
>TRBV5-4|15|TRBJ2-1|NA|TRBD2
TGTGCCAGCAGCTTGTTGGGGGGGTTGTACAATGAGCAGTTCTTC
CASSLLGGLYNEQFF
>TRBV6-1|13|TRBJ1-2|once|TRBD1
TGTGCCAGCACCAGGGGGCGCGTCTATGGCTACACCTTC
CASTRGRVYGYTF
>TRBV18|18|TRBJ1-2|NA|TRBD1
TGTGCCAGCTCACCTCCCGAAGGGGGCGCAGGATTGGGCTATGGCTACACCTTC
CASSPPEGGAGLGYGYTF
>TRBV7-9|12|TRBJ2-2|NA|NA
TGTGCCAGCAGCCTCACAAACGGGGAGCTGTTTTTT
CASSLTNGELFF
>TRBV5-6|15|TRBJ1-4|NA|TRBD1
TGTGCCAGCAGCTTTTTGGACAGGGAAAATGAAAAACTGTTTTTT
CASSFLDRENEKLFF
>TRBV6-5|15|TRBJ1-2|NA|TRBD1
TGTGCCAGTGCCTTGACAGGGGGCAAGGGCTATGGCTACACCTTC
CASALTGGKGYGYTF
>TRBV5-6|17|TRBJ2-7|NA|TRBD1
TGTGCCAGCAGCTCAGCCCCCGGACAGGGTGAAGCCTACGAGCAGTACTTC
CASSSAPGQGEAYEQYF
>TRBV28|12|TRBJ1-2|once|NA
TGTGCCAGCAGCAGACAACCCTTAGGCTACACCTTC
CASSRQPLGYTF
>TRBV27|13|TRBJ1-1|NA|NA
TGTGCCAGCAGAGAGCCAGGGAACACTGAAGCTTTCTTT
CASREPGNTEAFF
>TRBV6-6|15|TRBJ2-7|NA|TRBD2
TGTGCCAGCAGTCACGGACTAGCGGAGCACTACGAGCAGTACTTC
CASSHGLAEHYEQYF
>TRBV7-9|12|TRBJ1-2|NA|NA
TGTGCCAGTCAGATAGGGGACTATGGCTACACCTTC
CASQIGDYGYTF
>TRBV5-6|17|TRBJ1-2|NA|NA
TGTGCCAGCAGCTCTACAGGACGGTCGCTCTTTGTCTATGGCTACACCTTC
CASSSTGRSLFVYGYTF
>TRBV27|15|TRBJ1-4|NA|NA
TGTGCCAGCAGTTTAGCACCAGGTTATAATGAAAAACTGTTTTTT
CASSLAPGYNEKLFF
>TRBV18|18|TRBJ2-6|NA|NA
TGTGCCAGCTCACCAGTGTCCCGGGACATCTCTGGGGCCAACGTCCTGACTTTC
CASSPVSRDISGANVLTF
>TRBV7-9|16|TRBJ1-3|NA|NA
TGTGCCAGCAGCCGACATCATTTGCCCTCTGGAAACACCATATATTTT
CASSRHHLPSGNTIYF
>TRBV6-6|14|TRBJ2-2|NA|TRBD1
TGTGCCAGCACCGGGACAGCTAACACCGGGGAGCTGTTTTTT
CASTGTANTGELFF
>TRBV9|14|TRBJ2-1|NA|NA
TGTGCCAGCAGCGTAGGTTCCAGATACAATGAGCAGTTCTTC
CASSVGSRYNEQFF
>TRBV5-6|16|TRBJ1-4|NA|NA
TGTGCCAGCAGCTCAACCCAAACAGGGTGGAGTGAAAAACTGTTTTTT
CASSSTQTGWSEKLFF
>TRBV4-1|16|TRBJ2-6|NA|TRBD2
TGCGCCAGCAGCCACCCCGGGGGGGCTGGGGCCAACGTCCTGACTTTC
CASSHPGGAGANVLTF
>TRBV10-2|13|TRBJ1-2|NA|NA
TGCGCCAGCTTCGGGAAGATCCGCTATGGCTACACCTTC
CASFGKIRYGYTF
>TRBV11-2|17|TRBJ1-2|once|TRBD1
TGTGCCAGCAGCTTGCCCGGGACAGGGAAAGGGGACTATGGCTACACCTTC
CASSLPGTGKGDYGYTF
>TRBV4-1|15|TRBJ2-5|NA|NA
TGCGCCAGCAGCCAAGTCTGGGCAGGGCAAGAGACCCAGTACTTC
CASSQVWAGQETQYF
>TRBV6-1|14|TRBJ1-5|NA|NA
TGTGCCAGCAGGGGGCTAAGTGGCAATCAGCCCCAGCATTTT
CASRGLSGNQPQHF